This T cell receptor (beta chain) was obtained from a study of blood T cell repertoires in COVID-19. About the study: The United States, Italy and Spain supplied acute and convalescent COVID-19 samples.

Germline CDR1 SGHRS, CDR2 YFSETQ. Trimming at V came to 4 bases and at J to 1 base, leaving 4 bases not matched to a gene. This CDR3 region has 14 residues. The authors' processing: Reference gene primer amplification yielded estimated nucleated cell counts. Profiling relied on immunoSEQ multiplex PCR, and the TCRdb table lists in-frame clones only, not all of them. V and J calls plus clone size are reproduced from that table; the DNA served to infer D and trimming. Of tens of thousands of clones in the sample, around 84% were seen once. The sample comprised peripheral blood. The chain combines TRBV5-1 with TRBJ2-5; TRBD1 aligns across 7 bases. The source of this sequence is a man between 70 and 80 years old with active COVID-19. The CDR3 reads CASSVGTAQETQYF. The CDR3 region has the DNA TGCGCCAGCAGCGTCGGGACAGCCCAAGAGACCCAGTACTTC.